This is a list of T cell receptor beta chains from one sample in a study of OX40 agonist ivuxolimab in advanced cancers. Some clones are missing from TCRdb's copy, which holds only in-frame ones; the method was immunoSEQ multiplex PCR. Counted here are 30,000 or so clones, about 82% occurring once; the ten biggest clones make up more than 20%. The source was CD4+ or CD8+ T cells sorted from blood, collected in a trial of the OX40 agonist ivuxolimab. Receptors originate from an adult with an advanced solid tumor such as melanoma, head and neck, liver or kidney cancer. Both conserved end residues are part of each CDR3. D genes are given only for firm matches. Rows give clone size only sometimes, using once, few, many, or a class for an expanded clone.

TRBV5-6	-	TRBJ2-3	-	TGTGCCAGCAGCTTATCCTCTAGTTCCCAGGATACGCAGTATTTT	CASSLSSSSQDTQYF
TRBV30	-	TRBJ1-1	few	TGTGCCTGGAGTGTACATCATGGCACTGAAGCTTTCTTT	CAWSVHHGTEAFF
TRBV11-1	TRBD2	TRBJ2-2	-	TGTGCCAGCAGCTTAGCGCTGGCTAGCGGGAGAATCGGGGAGCTGTTTTTT	CASSLALASGRIGELFF
TRBV6-5	-	TRBJ2-7	-	TGTGCCAGCAGTTACACGGCAGGGGATCAGGACGAGCAGTACTTC	CASSYTAGDQDEQYF
TRBV2	-	TRBJ2-1	-	TGTGCCAGCAGTGAATGGGTTAATCAGCGCTACAATGAGCAGTTCTTC	CASSEWVNQRYNEQFF
TRBV11-1	TRBD2	TRBJ2-5	-	TGTGCCAGCAGCTATGAGCGGGGGGGCGTTCGAGAGACCCAGTACTTC	CASSYERGGVRETQYF
TRBV7-8	-	TRBJ2-7	-	TGTGCCAGCAGCCTACAGGGTTTCTACGAGCAGTACTTC	CASSLQGFYEQYF
TRBV11-2	-	TRBJ1-1	few	TGTGCCAGCAGCTTAGCTTTCGGCCGAACAGGGCGGGCTGAAGCTTTCTTT	CASSLAFGRTGRAEAFF
TRBV27	TRBD2	TRBJ2-1	-	TGTGCCAGCACGGCGGGAGGGTCCCCCAATGAGCAGTTCTTC	CASTAGGSPNEQFF
TRBV14	TRBD2	TRBJ2-1	-	TGTGCCAGCAGCCAAAGCCCGGGACTACACTTGACCAATGAGCAGTTCTTC	CASSQSPGLHLTNEQFF
TRBV25-1	TRBD1	TRBJ2-1	once	TGTGCCAGCAGTGAGACAGGGGGCCCTTACAATGAGCAGTTCTTC	CASSETGGPYNEQFF
TRBV27	TRBD1	TRBJ2-7	few	TGTGCCAGCAGTGTTTTCCCACCAGGGGGCCGAGTAGCCTACGAGCAGTACTTC	CASSVFPPGGRVAYEQYF
TRBV29-1	TRBD2	TRBJ2-1	-	TGCAGCGCTAAACTAGCGGGGGATAACTCCTACAATGAGCAGTTCTTC	CSAKLAGDNSYNEQFF
TRBV28	TRBD1	TRBJ1-1	-	TGTGCCAGCAGTTTAAACAGGGGGCCCACTGAAGCTTTCTTT	CASSLNRGPTEAFF
TRBV28	TRBD1	TRBJ2-3	once	TGTGCCAGCAGTGAGGACAGGGTTGACACAGATACGCAGTATTTT	CASSEDRVDTDTQYF
TRBV7-9	TRBD2	TRBJ2-7	-	TGTGCCAGCAGCTCAGTTCTAGCGGGTGGTTCCTACGAGCAGTACTTC	CASSSVLAGGSYEQYF
TRBV4-2	-	TRBJ1-2	-	TGTGCCAGCAGCCAAGTAGGAGATAACTATGGCTACACCTTC	CASSQVGDNYGYTF
TRBV6-1	-	TRBJ2-7	-	TGTGCCAGCAGTTATGGGCAGGTCTACGAGCAGTACTTC	CASSYGQVYEQYF
TRBV5-6	-	TRBJ2-7	-	TGTGCCAGCAGCTTCGACTACGAGCAGTACTTC	CASSFDYEQYF
TRBV28	-	TRBJ1-5	-	TGTGCCAGCAGTTTAGACAGCTCGTCATTTCAGCCCCAGCATTTT	CASSLDSSSFQPQHF
TRBV2	TRBD2	TRBJ2-2	-	TGTGCCAGCAGTATTAGCGGGGGTAGGGGGGAGCTGTTTTTT	CASSISGGRGELFF
TRBV4-3	-	TRBJ1-2	-	TGCGCCAGCAGCCAAGAGGGAACACGAGGGTTCTATGGCTACACCTTC	CASSQEGTRGFYGYTF
TRBV19	TRBD2	TRBJ2-7	-	TGTGCCAGTAGTTCCGGGACTACCTTCTACGGGCAGTACTTC	CASSSGTTFYGQYF
TRBV28	TRBD1	TRBJ1-1	-	TGTGCCAGCACGACAGGGGGGTTCACTGAAGCTTTCTTT	CASTTGGFTEAFF
TRBV6-5	-	TRBJ1-1	-	TGTGCCAGCAGTTATTATAGCAGCAACACTGAAGCTTTCTTT	CASSYYSSNTEAFF
TRBV19	TRBD2	TRBJ2-7	once	TGTGCCAGTAGTCCCCGGACTAGCGGGTACGAGCAGTACTTC	CASSPRTSGYEQYF
TRBV28	-	TRBJ2-3	many	TGTGCCAGCAGCTCCCCCTCAGATACGCAGTATTTT	CASSSPSDTQYF
TRBV27	-	TRBJ2-7	-	TGTGCCAGCTTTTCTAGCTCCTACGAGCAGTACTTC	CASFSSSYEQYF
TRBV4-3	-	TRBJ1-5	-	TGCACTGCAAGACTTGGACAGAGATGCAATCAGCCCCAGCATTTT	CTARLGQRCNQPQHF
TRBV27	-	TRBJ2-1	-	TGTGCCAGCAGTTTATTTCCGGGGGATGAGCAGTTCTTC	CASSLFPGDEQFF
TRBV28	-	TRBJ1-2	-	TGTGCCAGCAGTCCACCGGGTGGCGGCTATGGCTACACCTTC	CASSPPGGGYGYTF